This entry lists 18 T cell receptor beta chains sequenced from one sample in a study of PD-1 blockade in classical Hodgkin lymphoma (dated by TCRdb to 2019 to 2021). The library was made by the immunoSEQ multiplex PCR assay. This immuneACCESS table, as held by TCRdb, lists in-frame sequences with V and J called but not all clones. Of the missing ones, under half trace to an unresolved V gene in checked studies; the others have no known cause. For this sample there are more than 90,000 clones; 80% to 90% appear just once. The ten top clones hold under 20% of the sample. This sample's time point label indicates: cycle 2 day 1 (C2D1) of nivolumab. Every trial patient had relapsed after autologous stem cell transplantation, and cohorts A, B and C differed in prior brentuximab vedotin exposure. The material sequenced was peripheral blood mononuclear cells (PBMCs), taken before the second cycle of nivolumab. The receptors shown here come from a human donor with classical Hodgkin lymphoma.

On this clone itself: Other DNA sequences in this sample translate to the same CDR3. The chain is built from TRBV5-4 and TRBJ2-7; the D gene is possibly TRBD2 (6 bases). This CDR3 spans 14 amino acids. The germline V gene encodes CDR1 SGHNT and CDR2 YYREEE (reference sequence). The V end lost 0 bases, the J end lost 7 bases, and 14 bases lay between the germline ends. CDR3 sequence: CASSLGLVGGEQYF. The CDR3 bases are TGTGCCAGCAGCTTGGGACTAGTCGGCGGGGAGCAGTACTTC.

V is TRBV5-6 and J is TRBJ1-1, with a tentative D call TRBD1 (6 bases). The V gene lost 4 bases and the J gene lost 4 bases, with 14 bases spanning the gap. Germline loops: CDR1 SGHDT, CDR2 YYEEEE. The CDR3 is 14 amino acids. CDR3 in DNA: TGTGCCAGCAGCCGACCCGGGGGGCGCACTGAAGCTTTCTTT. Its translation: CASSRPGGRTEAFF.

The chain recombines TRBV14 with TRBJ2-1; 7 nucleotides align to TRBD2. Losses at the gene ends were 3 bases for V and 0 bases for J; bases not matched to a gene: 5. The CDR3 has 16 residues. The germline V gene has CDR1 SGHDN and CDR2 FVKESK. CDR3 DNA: TGTGCCAGCAGCCAGGCCGGCGGGAGCTCCTACAATGAGCAGTTCTTC. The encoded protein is CASSQAGGSSYNEQFF.

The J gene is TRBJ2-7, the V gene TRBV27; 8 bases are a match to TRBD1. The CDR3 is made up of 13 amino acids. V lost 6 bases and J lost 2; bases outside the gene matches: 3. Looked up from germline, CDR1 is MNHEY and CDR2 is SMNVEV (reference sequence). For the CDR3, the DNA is TGTGCCAGCAGAGGACAGGGCGCCTACGAGCAGTACTTC. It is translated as CASRGQGAYEQYF.

Written as DNA, the CDR3 is TGTGCCAGCAGCCCCCGCCACGGGCCCACAGATACGCAGTATTTT. It is translated as CASSPRHGPTDTQYF. The chain employs TRBV7-3 and TRBJ2-3; D unclear. CDR1 and CDR2 (germline): SGHTA, FQGTGA. Trimming left V 5 bases short and J 2 bases short, with 14 bases between. This CDR3 contains 15 residues.

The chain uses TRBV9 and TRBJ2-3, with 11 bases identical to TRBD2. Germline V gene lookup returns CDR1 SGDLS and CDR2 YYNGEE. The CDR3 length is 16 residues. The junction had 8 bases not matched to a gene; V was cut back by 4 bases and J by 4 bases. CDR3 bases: TGTGCCAGCAGCCCTAACCTAGCGGGAGGCTCAGATACGCAGTATTTT. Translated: CASSPNLAGGSDTQYF.

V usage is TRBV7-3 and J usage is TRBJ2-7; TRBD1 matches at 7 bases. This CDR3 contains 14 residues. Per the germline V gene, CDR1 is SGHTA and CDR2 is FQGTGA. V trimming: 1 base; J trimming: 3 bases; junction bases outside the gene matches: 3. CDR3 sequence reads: CASSLMSGGYEQYF. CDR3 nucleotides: TGTGCCAGCAGCTTAATGTCAGGGGGCTACGAGCAGTACTTC. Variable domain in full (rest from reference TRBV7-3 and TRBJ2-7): GAGVSQTPSNKVTEKGKYVELRCDPISGHTALYWYRQSLGQGPEFLIYFQGTGAADDSGLPNDRFFAVRPEGSVSTLKIQRTERGDSAVYLCASSLMSGGYEQYFGPGTRLTVT.

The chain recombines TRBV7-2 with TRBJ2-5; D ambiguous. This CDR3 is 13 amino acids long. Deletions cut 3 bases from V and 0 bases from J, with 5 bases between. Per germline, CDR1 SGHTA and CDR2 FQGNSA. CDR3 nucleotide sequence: TGTGCCAGCAGCTTGTCCTACCAAGAGACCCAGTACTTC. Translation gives CASSLSYQETQYF.

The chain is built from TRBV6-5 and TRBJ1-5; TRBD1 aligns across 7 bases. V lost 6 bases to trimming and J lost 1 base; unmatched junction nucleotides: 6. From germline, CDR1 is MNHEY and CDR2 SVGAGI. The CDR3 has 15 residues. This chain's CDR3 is CASRTTGKSNQPQHF. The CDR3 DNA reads TGTGCCAGCAGAACGACAGGGAAGAGCAATCAGCCCCAGCATTTT.

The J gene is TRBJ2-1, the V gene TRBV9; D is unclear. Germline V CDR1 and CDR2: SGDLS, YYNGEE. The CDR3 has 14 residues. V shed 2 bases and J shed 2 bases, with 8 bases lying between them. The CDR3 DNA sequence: TGTGCCAGCAGCGTGCGGCTAGCCTACAATGAGCAGTTCTTC. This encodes CASSVRLAYNEQFF.

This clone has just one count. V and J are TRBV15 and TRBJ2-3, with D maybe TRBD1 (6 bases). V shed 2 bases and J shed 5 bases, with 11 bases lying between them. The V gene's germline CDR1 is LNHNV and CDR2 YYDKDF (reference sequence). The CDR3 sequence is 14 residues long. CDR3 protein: CATSRLRGGDTQYF. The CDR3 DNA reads TGTGCCACCAGCAGACTCAGGGGCGGAGATACGCAGTATTTT. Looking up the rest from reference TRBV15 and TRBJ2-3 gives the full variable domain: DAMVIQNPRYQVTQFGKPVTLSCSQTLNHNVMYWYQQKSSQAPKLLFHYYDKDFNNEADTPDNFQSRRPNTSFCFLDIRSPGLGDTAMYLCATSRLRGGDTQYFGPGTRLTVL.

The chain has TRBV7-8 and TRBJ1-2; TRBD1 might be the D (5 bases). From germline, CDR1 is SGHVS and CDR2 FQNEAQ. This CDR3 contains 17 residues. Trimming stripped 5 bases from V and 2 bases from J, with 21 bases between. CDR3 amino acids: CASSPRWGVRSNYGYTF. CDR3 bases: TGTGCCAGCAGCCCTCGTTGGGGGGTCAGATCCAACTATGGCTACACCTTC.

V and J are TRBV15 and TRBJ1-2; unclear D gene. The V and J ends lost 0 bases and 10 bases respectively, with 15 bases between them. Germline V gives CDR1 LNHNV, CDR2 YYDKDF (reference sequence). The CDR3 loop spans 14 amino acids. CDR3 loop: CATSRDLRQEYYTF. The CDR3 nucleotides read TGTGCCACCAGCAGAGATCTCCGGCAAGAGTACTACACCTTC.

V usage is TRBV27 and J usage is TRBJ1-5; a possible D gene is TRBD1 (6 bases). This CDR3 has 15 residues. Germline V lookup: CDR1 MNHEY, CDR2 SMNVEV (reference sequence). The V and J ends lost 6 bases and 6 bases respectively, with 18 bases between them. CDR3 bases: TGTGCCAGCAGAGACAGGAAGGGGCACGGTCAGCCCCAGCATTTT. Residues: CASRDRKGHGQPQHF.

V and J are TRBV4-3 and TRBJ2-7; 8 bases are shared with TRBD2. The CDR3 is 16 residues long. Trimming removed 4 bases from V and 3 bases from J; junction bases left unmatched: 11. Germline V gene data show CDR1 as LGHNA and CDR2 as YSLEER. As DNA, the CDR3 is TGCGCCAGCAGCCCCTCTTGGCTTAGCGGGAACTACGAGCAGTACTTC. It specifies CASSPSWLSGNYEQYF.

The CDR3 region is CASSRRDSGNTIYF. The CDR3 DNA follows: TGTGCCAGCTCACGCCGAGACTCTGGAAACACCATATATTTT. This chain joins TRBV18 and TRBJ1-3; D is ambiguous. The CDR3 contains 14 residues. Trimming removed 4 bases at V and 0 bases at J, with 7 bases between. Germline V gene sequence: CDR1 KGHSH, CDR2 LQKENI.

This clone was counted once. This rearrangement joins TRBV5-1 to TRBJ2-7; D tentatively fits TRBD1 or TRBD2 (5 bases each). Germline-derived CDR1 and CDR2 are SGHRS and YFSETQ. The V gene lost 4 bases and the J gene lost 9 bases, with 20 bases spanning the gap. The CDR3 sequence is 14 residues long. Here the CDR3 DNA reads TGCGCCAGCAGCCCGGGGCAGATGGGTTCAGGGCAGTACTTC. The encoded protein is CASSPGQMGSGQYF. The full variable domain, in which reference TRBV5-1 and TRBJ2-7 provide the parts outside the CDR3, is KAGVTQTPRYLIKTRGQQVTLSCSPISGHRSVSWYQQTPGQGLQFLFEYFSETQRNKGNFPGRFSGRQFSNSRSEMNVSTLELGDSALYLCASSPGQMGSGQYFGPGTRLTVT.

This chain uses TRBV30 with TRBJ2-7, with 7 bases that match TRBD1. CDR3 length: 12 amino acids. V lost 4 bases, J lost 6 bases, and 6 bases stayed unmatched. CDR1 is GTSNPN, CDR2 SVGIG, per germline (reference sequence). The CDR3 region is CAWIQGPSEQYF. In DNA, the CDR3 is TGTGCCTGGATACAGGGGCCGTCCGAGCAGTACTTC.